A selection of T cell receptor beta chains follows, all from one sample in a study of cytomegalovirus exposure and HLA in healthy donors. Profiling relied on immunoSEQ multiplex PCR, and the TCRdb table lists in-frame clones only, not all of them. The sample has 150,000 to 200,000 clones, approximately 85% seen once. Sequences were obtained from PBMCs. The receptors originated from a woman aged 45-60 years in good health and CMV-seronegative. The CDR3 runs from the conserved cysteine through the conserved F or W. The D gene is left open where the match is weak. Size values are once, few and many counts, or a class for expanded clones, and some rows have none.

J	size	length	D	V	CDR3	DNA
TRBJ2-3	-	12	-	TRBV28	CASKSGTDTQYF	TGTGCCAGCAAGTCGGGCACAGATACGCAGTATTTT
TRBJ2-7	-	13	TRBD2	TRBV6-5	CASSGTSGYEQYF	TGTGCCAGCAGCGGGACTAGCGGCTACGAGCAGTACTTC
TRBJ1-2	-	13	-	TRBV29-1	CSVGRGPTWGYTF	TGCAGCGTTGGTCGGGGTCCGACCTGGGGCTACACCTTC
TRBJ2-5	-	14	-	TRBV19	CASSMGREGKTQYF	TGTGCCAGTAGTATGGGTCGGGAAGGGAAGACCCAGTACTTC
TRBJ2-5	-	14	TRBD1	TRBV5-6	CASSHDRVQETQYF	TGTGCCAGCAGCCACGACAGGGTACAAGAGACCCAGTACTTC
TRBJ2-3	-	16	TRBD1	TRBV5-1	CASSYQGALGTDTQYF	TGCGCCAGCAGCTATCAGGGGGCGCTGGGCACAGATACGCAGTATTTT
TRBJ1-4	-	16	TRBD1	TRBV15	CATTPRGTGASEKLFF	TGTGCCACCACTCCCCGGGGCACAGGGGCTAGTGAAAAACTGTTTTTT
TRBJ1-2	-	17	-	TRBV4-1	CASSHSPTRGSGYGYTF	TGCGCCAGCAGCCACTCCCCAACGCGGGGGTCGGGCTATGGCTACACCTTC
TRBJ1-4	once	16	-	TRBV11-2	CASSLRRVVANEKLFF	TGTGCCAGCAGCTTACGCAGGGTGGTAGCTAATGAAAAACTGTTTTTT
TRBJ2-3	-	14	-	TRBV29-1	CSVESELTSDTQYF	TGCAGCGTTGAGTCGGAGCTGACTTCAGATACGCAGTATTTT
TRBJ2-7	-	16	-	TRBV11-2	CASRLWSDTSIYEQYF	TGTGCCAGCAGGCTCTGGTCGGACACGTCAATTTACGAGCAGTACTTC
TRBJ2-7	-	14	-	TRBV6-1	CASREQGRGYEQYF	TGTGCCAGCAGAGAACAGGGAAGGGGGTACGAGCAGTACTTC
TRBJ1-1	-	15	-	TRBV6-6	CASSTSAGRNTEAFF	TGTGCCAGCAGTACCTCAGCAGGCCGGAACACTGAAGCTTTCTTT
TRBJ2-3	-	15	TRBD1	TRBV9	CASSVGQGAIDTQYF	TGTGCCAGCAGCGTAGGTCAGGGGGCTATCGATACGCAGTATTTT
TRBJ1-5	once	14	-	TRBV7-9	CSSSFRDKDQPQHF	TGTTCCAGCAGCTTCCGGGACAAAGATCAGCCCCAGCATTTT
TRBJ2-5	once	14	-	TRBV15	CATSRERGKETQYF	TGTGCCACCAGCAGAGAAAGGGGAAAAGAGACCCAGTACTTC
TRBJ2-1	-	15	TRBD2	TRBV11-3	CASGTSGRGGNEQFF	TGTGCCAGCGGGACTAGCGGGAGAGGAGGGAATGAGCAGTTCTTC
TRBJ1-1	-	13	-	TRBV7-8	CASSLERGTEAFF	TGTGCCAGCAGCTTAGAAAGGGGTACTGAAGCTTTCTTT
TRBJ2-7	-	13	-	TRBV5-7	CASSPGASYEQYF	TGTGCCAGCAGCCCCGGAGCATCCTACGAGCAGTACTTC